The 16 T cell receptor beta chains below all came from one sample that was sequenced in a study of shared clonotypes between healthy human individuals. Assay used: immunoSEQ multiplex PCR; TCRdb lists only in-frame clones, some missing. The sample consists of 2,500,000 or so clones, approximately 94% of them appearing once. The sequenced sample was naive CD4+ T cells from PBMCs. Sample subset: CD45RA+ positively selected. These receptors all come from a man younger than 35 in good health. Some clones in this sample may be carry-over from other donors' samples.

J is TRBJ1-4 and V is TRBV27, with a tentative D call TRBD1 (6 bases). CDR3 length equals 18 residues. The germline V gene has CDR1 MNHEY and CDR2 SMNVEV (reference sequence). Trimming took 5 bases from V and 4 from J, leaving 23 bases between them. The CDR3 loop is CASSPAVSYRALNEKLFF. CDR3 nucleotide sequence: TGTGCCAGCAGTCCAGCCGTTTCATACAGGGCTCTTAATGAAAAACTGTTTTTT.

CDR3 DNA: TGTGCCAGCAGGGGCCGGCCTGGCTCCTACGAGCAGTACTTC. It translates to CASRGRPGSYEQYF. The chain is built from TRBV28 and TRBJ2-7; D is ambiguous. CDR3 length equals 14 residues. Trimming shortened V by 6 bases and J by 0 bases, and 12 bases separated the two germline ends. CDR1 and CDR2 from the germline V gene are MDHEN and SYDVKM. Filled out from reference TRBV28 and TRBJ2-7, the complete variable domain reads DVKVTQSSRYLVKRTGEKVFLECVQDMDHENMFWYRQDPGLGLRLIYFSYDVKMKEKGDIPEGYSVSREKKERFSLILESASTNQTSMYLCASRGRPGSYEQYFGPGTRLTVT.

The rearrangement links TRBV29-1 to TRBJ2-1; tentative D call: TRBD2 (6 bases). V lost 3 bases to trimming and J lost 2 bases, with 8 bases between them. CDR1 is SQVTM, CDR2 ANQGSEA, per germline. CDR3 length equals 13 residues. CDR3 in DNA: TGCAGCGTTGAGGGGGGACCCTACAATGAGCAGTTCTTC. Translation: CSVEGGPYNEQFF.

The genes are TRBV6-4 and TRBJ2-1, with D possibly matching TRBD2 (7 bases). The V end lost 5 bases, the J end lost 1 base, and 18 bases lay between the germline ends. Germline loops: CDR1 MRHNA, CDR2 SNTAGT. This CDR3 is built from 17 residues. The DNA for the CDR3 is TGTGCCAGCAGTCCACGACGGGGGGCGGGATCCTACAATGAGCAGTTCTTC. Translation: CASSPRRGAGSYNEQFF.

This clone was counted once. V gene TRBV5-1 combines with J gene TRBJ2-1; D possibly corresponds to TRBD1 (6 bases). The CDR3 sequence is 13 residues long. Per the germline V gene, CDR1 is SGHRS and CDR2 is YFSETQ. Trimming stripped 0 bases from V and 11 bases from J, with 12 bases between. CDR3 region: CASSLASGAQQFF. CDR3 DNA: TGCGCCAGCAGCTTGGCATCAGGGGCGCAGCAGTTCTTC.

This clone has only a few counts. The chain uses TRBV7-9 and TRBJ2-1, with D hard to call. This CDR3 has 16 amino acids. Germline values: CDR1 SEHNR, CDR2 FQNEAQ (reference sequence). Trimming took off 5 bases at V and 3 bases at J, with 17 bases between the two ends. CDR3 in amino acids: CASSLTPGLGYNEQFF. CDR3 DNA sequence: TGTGCCAGCAGCCTTACTCCGGGTCTGGGCTACAATGAGCAGTTCTTC.

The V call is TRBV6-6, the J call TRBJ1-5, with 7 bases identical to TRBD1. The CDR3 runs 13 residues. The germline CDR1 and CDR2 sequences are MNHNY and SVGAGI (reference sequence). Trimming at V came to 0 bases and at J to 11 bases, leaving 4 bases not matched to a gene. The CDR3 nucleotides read TGTGCCAGCAGTTACTCAGCCAGGGGGTCCCAGCATTTT. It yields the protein CASSYSARGSQHF.

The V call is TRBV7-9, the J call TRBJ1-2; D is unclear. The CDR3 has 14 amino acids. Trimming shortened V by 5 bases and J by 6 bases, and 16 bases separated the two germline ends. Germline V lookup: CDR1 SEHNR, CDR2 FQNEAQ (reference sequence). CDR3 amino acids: CASSPSGRSHGYTF. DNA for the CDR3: TGTGCCAGCAGCCCCTCGGGCAGAAGCCATGGCTACACCTTC.

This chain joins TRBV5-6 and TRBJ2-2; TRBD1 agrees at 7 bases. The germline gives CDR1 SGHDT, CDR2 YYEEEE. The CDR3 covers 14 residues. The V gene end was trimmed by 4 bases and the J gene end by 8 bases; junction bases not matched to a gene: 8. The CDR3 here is CASSPGTEVGELFF. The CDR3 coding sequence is TGTGCCAGCAGCCCAGGGACAGAGGTTGGGGAGCTGTTTTTT.

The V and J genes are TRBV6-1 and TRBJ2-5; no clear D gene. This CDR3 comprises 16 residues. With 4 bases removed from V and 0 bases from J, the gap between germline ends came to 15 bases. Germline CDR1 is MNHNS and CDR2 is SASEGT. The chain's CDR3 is CASSGFSARYQETQYF. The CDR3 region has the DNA TGTGCCAGCAGTGGGTTCTCGGCACGTTACCAAGAGACCCAGTACTTC.

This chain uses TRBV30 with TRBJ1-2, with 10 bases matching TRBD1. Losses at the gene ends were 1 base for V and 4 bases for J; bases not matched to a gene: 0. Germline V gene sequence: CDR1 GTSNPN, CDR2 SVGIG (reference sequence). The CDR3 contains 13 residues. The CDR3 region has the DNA TGTGCCTGGAGTGGGGACAGGGGCTATGGCTACACCTTC. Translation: CAWSGDRGYGYTF.

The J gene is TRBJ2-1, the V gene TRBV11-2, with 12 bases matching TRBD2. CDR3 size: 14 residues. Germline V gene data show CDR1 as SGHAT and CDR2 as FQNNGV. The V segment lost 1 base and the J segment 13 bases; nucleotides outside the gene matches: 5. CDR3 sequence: CASSLVRTSGNQFF. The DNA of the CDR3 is TGTGCCAGCAGCTTAGTTAGGACTAGCGGGAATCAGTTCTTC.

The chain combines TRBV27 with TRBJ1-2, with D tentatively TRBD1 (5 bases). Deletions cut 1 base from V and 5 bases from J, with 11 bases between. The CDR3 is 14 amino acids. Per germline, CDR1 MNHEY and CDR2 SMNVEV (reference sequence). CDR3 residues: CASSLYPREYGYTF. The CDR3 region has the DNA TGTGCCAGCAGTTTATATCCCAGGGAGTATGGCTACACCTTC.

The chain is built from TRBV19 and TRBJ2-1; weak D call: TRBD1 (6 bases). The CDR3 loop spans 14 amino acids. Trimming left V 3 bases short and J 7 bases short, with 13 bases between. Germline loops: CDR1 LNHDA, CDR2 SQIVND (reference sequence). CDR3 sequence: CASSIRDNRNEQFF. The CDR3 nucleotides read TGTGCCAGTAGTATCAGGGACAACAGGAATGAGCAGTTCTTC.

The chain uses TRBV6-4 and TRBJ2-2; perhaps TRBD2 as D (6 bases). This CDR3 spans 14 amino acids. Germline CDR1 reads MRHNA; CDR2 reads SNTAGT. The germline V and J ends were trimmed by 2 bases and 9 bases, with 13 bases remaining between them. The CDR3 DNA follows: TGTGCCAGCAGTGACCTTCCAGGGAGGAGGGAGCTGTTTTTT. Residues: CASSDLPGRRELFF.

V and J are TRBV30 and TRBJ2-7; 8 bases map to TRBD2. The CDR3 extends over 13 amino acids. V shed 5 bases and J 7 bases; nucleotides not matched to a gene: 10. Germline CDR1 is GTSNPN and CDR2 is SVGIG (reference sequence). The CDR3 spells CAWALGTSWEQYF. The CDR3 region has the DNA TGTGCCTGGGCCCTGGGGACTAGTTGGGAGCAGTACTTC.